The 20 T cell receptor beta chains given below trace back to one sample, sequenced in a study of T cells in Graves' hyperthyroidism and ophthalmopathy. Authors of the study amplified TCR beta CDR3 regions from RNA transcripts. First-round RT-PCR of the TCR CDR3 relied on the HTBI primer set. In TCRdb, the multiplex PCR reads were re-called with MiXCR into one record per CDR3 protein. The sample holds 550,000 to 700,000 distinct CDR3 sequences; just over 45% are singletons and the top ten take roughly 20%. Material: peripheral blood or thyroid tissue (not recorded which). The source is an adult woman with Graves' disease, either hyperthyroidism or ophthalmopathy (not recorded which).

This sequence joins TRBV20-1 and TRBJ1-5; D gene ambiguous. CDR1 and CDR2 from the germline V gene are DFQATT and SNEGSKA (reference sequence). The CDR3 contains 14 residues. V lost 0 bases and J lost 4, with 10 bases in between. CDR3 region: CSAREGGGNQPQHF. CDR3 DNA sequence: TGCAGTGCTAGAGAGGGAGGCGGGAATCAGCCCCAGCATTTT.

This clonotype was counted at least ten times. This chain joins TRBV6-1 and TRBJ2-5; possible D gene TRBD1, 6 bases. Germline loops: CDR1 MNHNS, CDR2 SASEGT. V was trimmed by 2 bases and J by 2 bases, leaving 12 bases between them. This CDR3 is 15 amino acids long. The CDR3 DNA reads TGTGCCAGCAGTGAAACCCTAGGGGGACAAGAGACCCAGTACTTC. It is translated as CASSETLGGQETQYF.

Many counts were recorded for this clonotype. The genes are TRBV5-6 and TRBJ1-2; D is uncertain. Trimming left V 6 bases short and J 8 bases short, with 17 bases between. In germline, CDR1 is SGHDT, CDR2 YYEEEE. The CDR3 is 13 amino acids. The CDR3 loop reads CASKPQSFAGYTF. The CDR3 DNA reads TGTGCCAGCAAACCACAGAGTTTCGCGGGCTACACCTTC.

The chain combines TRBV10-2 with TRBJ1-2; D gene ambiguous. Germline assignment: CDR1 WSHSY and CDR2 SAAADI. The CDR3 length is 17 residues. Trimming cost V 6 bases and J 0 bases, with 20 bases left between them. The CDR3 here is CASSYLPSQAANYGYTF. For the CDR3, the DNA is TGCGCCAGCAGCTACCTGCCCTCTCAAGCAGCTAACTATGGCTACACCTTC.

This clonotype was observed at least ten times. This chain links TRBV12-3 or TRBV12-4 with TRBJ1-4; no firm D call. The CDR3 runs to 15 residues. Trimming shortened V by 3 bases and J by 5 bases, and 13 bases separated the two germline ends. The CDR3 DNA sequence: TGTGCCAGCAGTTTTCAGCCTCGTTCGAATGAAAAACTGTTTTTT. Its translation is CASSFQPRSNEKLFF.

This clonotype has at least ten counts. One end of the junction is discordant with germline, which a read error may explain. The rearrangement joins TRBV7-7 to TRBJ2-2, with TRBD2 as a possible D gene (6 bases). Germline V gene lookup returns CDR1 SSHAT and CDR2 FNYEAQ (reference sequence). The CDR3 contains 16 residues. The CDR3 DNA follows: TGTGCTAGCAGCGGCTCCGGGACTCTCTTTGGCGGGGAGCTGTTTTTT. It translates to CASSGSGTLFGGELFF.

The chain employs TRBV12-3 or TRBV12-4 and TRBJ2-7; 11 nucleotides match TRBD1. V trimming: 10 bases; J trimming: 7 bases; junction bases outside the gene matches: 9. The CDR3 totals 13 residues. CDR3 in amino acids: CAISGDRGREQYF. CDR3 DNA: TGTGCCATCAGCGGGGACAGGGGGAGGGAGCAGTACTTC.

This clonotype was seen only once. V usage is TRBV9 and J usage is TRBJ1-1, with D tentatively TRBD1 (5 bases). The CDR3 runs to 13 residues. Trimming took off 4 bases at V and 7 bases at J, with 14 bases between the two ends. Germline CDR1 is SGDLS and CDR2 is YYNGEE. For the CDR3, the DNA is TGTGCCAGCAGCTTGAGCGGGGGGATTGAAGCTTTCTTT. Translated: CASSLSGGIEAFF.

The J gene is TRBJ1-1, the V gene TRBV28; D unclear. V was shortened by 6 bases and J by 3 bases, with 14 bases between the two germline ends. Per germline, CDR1 MDHEN and CDR2 SYDVKM. CDR3 length: 14 residues. The CDR3 bases are TGTGCCAGCAGGTTGGGAGAAGACTACACTGAAGCTTTCTTT. Its protein is CASRLGEDYTEAFF.

The J gene is TRBJ2-7, the V gene TRBV11-2; 11 bases map to TRBD2. The J segment lost 6 bases and the V segment lost 1 base, leaving 11 bases of the junction unmatched. Germline lookup yields CDR1 SGHAT and CDR2 FQNNGV. The CDR3 runs 17 residues. The CDR3 DNA sequence: TGTGCCAGCAGCTTAGCTTATCCGGGACTAGCGGATCTCGAGCAGTACTTC. It codes for CASSLAYPGLADLEQYF.

The J gene is TRBJ2-5, the V gene TRBV29-1; D unclear. The CDR3 is made up of 10 amino acids. Germline V gives CDR1 SQVTM, CDR2 ANQGSEA. Trimming left V 8 bases short and J 2 bases short, with 6 bases between. The CDR3: CSPSQETQYF. The CDR3 DNA is TGCAGCCCGTCTCAAGAGACCCAGTACTTC.

V and J are TRBV10-3 and TRBJ2-7; either TRBD1 or TRBD2 may fit D (5 bases each). Germline CDR1 and CDR2: ENHRY and SYGVKD. V gave up 3 bases and J gave up 4 bases, with 10 bases separating them. This CDR3 is built from 13 residues. The CDR3 loop reads CAISEGGGYEQYF. The CDR3 DNA is TGTGCCATCAGTGAAGGTGGGGGATACGAGCAGTACTTC.

This clonotype was detected only once. The chain recombines TRBV20-1 with TRBJ1-6; 10 bases align to TRBD1. The V segment lost 3 bases and the J segment 8 bases; nucleotides outside the gene matches: 7. The CDR3 has 15 amino acids. From germline, CDR1 is DFQATT and CDR2 SNEGSKA (reference sequence). DNA of the CDR3: TGCAGTGCTAGCGCCGGGACAGGGGACCATTCACCCCTCCACTTT. Its translation: CSASAGTGDHSPLHF.

This clonotype was picked up many times. The CDR3 spells CASSLFGEAFF. The CDR3, as DNA: TGTGCCAGCAGCTTGTTCGGGGAAGCTTTCTTT. The V gene is TRBV5-8, the J gene TRBJ1-1; the D is unclear. The CDR3 runs to 11 residues. The V gene's germline CDR1 is SGHTS and CDR2 YDEGEE. Trimming left V 1 base short and J 8 bases short, with 6 bases between. Using reference TRBV5-8 and TRBJ1-1 for the parts outside the CDR3, the full variable domain is EAGVTQSPTHLIKTRGQQATLRCSPISGHTSVYWYQQALGLGLQFLLWYDEGEERNRGNFPPRFSGRQFPNYSSELNVNALELEDSALYLCASSLFGEAFFGQGTRLTVV.

In its sample, this clonotype was seen many times. V usage is TRBV2 and J usage is TRBJ1-6; D possibly corresponds to TRBD1 (6 bases). CDR1 is SNHLY, CDR2 FYNNEI, per germline. The CDR3 has 15 residues. Trimming cost V 1 base and J 7 bases, with 11 bases left between them. CDR3 amino acids: CASSEGGGPNSPLHF. In nucleotides, the CDR3 is TGTGCCAGCAGTGAAGGAGGGGGGCCCAATTCACCCCTCCACTTT. Supplemented by reference TRBV2 and TRBJ1-6, the full variable domain reads EPEVTQTPSHQVTQMGQEVILRCVPISNHLYFYWYRQILGQKVEFLVSFYNNEISEKSEIFDDQFSVERPDGSNFTLKIRSTKLEDSAMYFCASSEGGGPNSPLHFGNGTRLTVT.

Comment on this clonotype: This may be a read error, as it is one base from a much larger clone. The chain recombines TRBV7-2 with TRBJ2-5; TRBD1 matches 7 bases. With 4 bases clipped from V and 4 bases from J, the junction kept 9 bases outside the gene matches. CDR1 and CDR2 from the germline V gene are SGHTA and FQGNSA. This CDR3 is 15 amino acids long. The CDR3 region is CASSSGTEIGETQYF. DNA for the CDR3: TGTGCCAGCAGCTCCGGGACAGAAATTGGAGAGACCCAGTACTTC.

The chain has TRBV7-9 and TRBJ2-7; D may be TRBD1 (6 bases). CDR1 is SEHNR, CDR2 FQNEAQ, per germline (reference sequence). The CDR3 runs 13 residues. V gave up 5 bases and J gave up 2 bases, with 10 bases separating them. The DNA of the CDR3 is TGTGCCAGCAGCCGTCGGGACACCTACGAGCAGTACTTC. Protein sequence: CASSRRDTYEQYF.

This rearrangement joins TRBV20-1 to TRBJ2-7, with D perhaps TRBD1 or TRBD2 (5 bases each). The CDR3 sequence is 12 residues long. Trimming left V 3 bases short and J 9 bases short, with 15 bases between. Germline V gene lookup returns CDR1 DFQATT and CDR2 SNEGSKA (reference sequence). The DNA for the CDR3 is TGCAGTGCTAGCGCCCACCAGGGACCGCAGTACTTC. It translates to CSASAHQGPQYF.

This clonotype was seen at least ten times. The CDR3 sequence: CASSLEKIRDSKYGYTF. The CDR3 nucleotides read TGTGCCAGCAGCTTAGAGAAAATACGGGACAGCAAGTATGGCTACACCTTC. This chain uses TRBV7-2 with TRBJ1-2; 7 bases are a match to TRBD1. With 1 base clipped from V and 5 bases from J, the junction kept 13 bases outside the gene matches. CDR1 and CDR2 (germline): SGHTA, FQGNSA. The CDR3 is 17 amino acids. Filled out from reference TRBV7-2 and TRBJ1-2, the complete variable domain reads GAGVSQSPSNKVTEKGKDVELRCDPISGHTALYWYRQSLGQGLEFLIYFQGNSAPDKSGLPSDRFSAERTGGSVSTLTIQRTQQEDSAVYLCASSLEKIRDSKYGYTFGSGTRLTVV.

About this clonotype: A read error may be the cause here, since a much bigger clone is one base away. This rearrangement joins TRBV4-1 to TRBJ1-1; D ambiguous. Germline assignment: CDR1 MGHRA and CDR2 YSYEKL. CDR3 length equals 15 residues. The CDR3 DNA sequence: TGCGCCGGCAGCCAAGGGCCCCGAACCGAGTCTGAAGCTTTCTTT. Translating gives CAGSQGPRTESEAFF.